The present TCR beta chain was sequenced within a study of response to subunit inactivated influenza vaccine. Findings of the study overall: The study's authors posited that every seasonal influenza vaccination enlists few new T cells.

Using its own MiXCR run on the RT-PCR reads, TCRdb lists one record per CDR3 protein. The top ten hold roughly 7.2% of the sample, which has some 600,000 distinct CDR3 sequences, approximately 14% seen once. This clonotype came up a few times. Its antigen remains unknown. This TCR came from a man aged 50-59 years who received an inactivated influenza vaccine. Sequencing was performed on PBMCs from blood, taken 14 to 15 days before vaccination.

The CDR3 region is CASSEGAGPPYEQYF. For the CDR3, the DNA is TGCGCCAGCAGTGAGGGCGCAGGACCTCCCTACGAGCAGTACTTC. V is TRBV10-1 and J is TRBJ2-7; D gene unclear. This CDR3 has 15 residues. Trimming pared 2 bases from V and 2 bases from J, leaving 13 bases between. Germline V CDR1 and CDR2: WNHNN, SYGVQD (reference sequence).